Presented here are 32 T cell receptor beta chains from one specimen sequenced in a study of blood T cell repertoires in COVID-19. TCRdb's copy holds only in-frame clones and misses some; the assay was immunoSEQ multiplex PCR. The table has some 150,000 clones, approximately 81% seen once; the top ten hold 13% to 15%. The sample consisted of peripheral blood. Source of these receptors: a woman between 65 and 79 years old with COVID-19, enrolled during active disease.

The chain couples TRBV12-3 or TRBV12-4 to TRBJ1-3; D is ambiguous. The CDR3 covers 13 residues. V lost 7 bases and J lost 0, with 7 bases in between. The CDR3 sequence is CASIGSSGNTIYF. CDR3 nucleotide sequence: TGTGCCAGCATCGGGAGCTCTGGAAACACCATATATTTT.

This sequence joins TRBV27 and TRBJ2-7; 8 bases match TRBD2. The CDR3 loop spans 16 amino acids. Germline values: CDR1 MNHEY, CDR2 SMNVEV (reference sequence). V shed 8 bases and J 0 bases; nucleotides not matched to a gene: 12. CDR3 protein: CASYPLVAGSSYEQYF. In nucleotides, the CDR3 is TGTGCCAGCTACCCCCTAGTAGCGGGAAGCTCCTACGAGCAGTACTTC.

The chain links TRBV28 to TRBJ2-7; 8 nucleotides match TRBD1. The germline V gene has CDR1 MDHEN and CDR2 SYDVKM. The CDR3 length is 14 residues. V lost 5 bases and J lost 0; bases outside the gene matches: 3. CDR3 protein: CASSTGTGSYEQYV. The CDR3 DNA is TGTGCCAGCAGTACCGGGACAGGCTCCTACGAGCAGTACGTC.

V and J are TRBV7-2 and TRBJ1-5; D uncertain. Deletions cut 5 bases from V and 4 bases from J, with 9 bases between. The CDR3 spans 13 residues. CDR1 and CDR2 from the germline V gene are SGHTA and FQGNSA. CDR3 region: CASSRGENQPQHF. CDR3 nucleotides: TGTGCCAGCAGCCGAGGAGAGAATCAGCCCCAGCATTTT.

This clone turned up a few times. The chain joins TRBV6-5 to TRBJ1-5, with no clear D. CDR1 and CDR2 (germline): MNHEY, SVGAGI. This CDR3 region has 14 residues. Trimming stripped 6 bases from V and 7 bases from J, with 16 bases between. CDR3 sequence: CASSPSGLGQPQHF. The CDR3 coding sequence is TGTGCCAGCAGCCCCAGCGGATTAGGACAGCCCCAGCATTTT.

The chain couples TRBV4-2 to TRBJ1-5, with D possibly TRBD1 on 5 matching bases. V lost 0 bases, J lost 6 bases, and 15 bases lay in between. Germline assignment: CDR1 LGHNA and CDR2 YNFKEQ. CDR3 size: 16 residues. The CDR3 DNA sequence: TGTGCCAGCAGCCAAGAGACCGGGGGGTATATTCAGCCCCAGCATTTT. Its translation is CASSQETGGYIQPQHF.

The chain is built from TRBV2 and TRBJ1-2, with 8 positions matching TRBD1. Germline trimming cut 2 bases from V and 8 bases from J; bases unmatched to any gene: 7. Germline CDR1 SNHLY, CDR2 FYNNEI. The CDR3 has 14 residues. The CDR3 here is CASSESRQGNGYTF. CDR3 DNA: TGTGCCAGCAGTGAAAGTAGACAGGGGAACGGCTACACCTTC.

The V and J genes are TRBV30 and TRBJ2-5; TRBD2 is a possible D gene (5 bases). Germline V gene sequence: CDR1 GTSNPN, CDR2 SVGIG (reference sequence). The ends were cut back, 5 bases at V and 1 base at J, with 20 bases in the middle. The CDR3 is 16 residues long. The CDR3 DNA is TGTGCCTGGCGGAAAGCGTGGGGAGCTAGCCAAGAGACCCAGTACTTC. Amino acid sequence: CAWRKAWGASQETQYF.

This clone occurred a few times. The chain employs TRBV2 and TRBJ2-4, with 9 positions matching TRBD1. This CDR3 is built from 15 residues. Germline CDR1 reads SNHLY; CDR2 reads FYNNEI. V was clipped by 8 bases and J by 7 bases; unmatched bases: 12. CDR3 in amino acids: CASLPQGASRNIQYF. The CDR3 DNA follows: TGTGCCAGCCTGCCACAGGGGGCGAGTAGGAACATTCAGTACTTC.

The chain joins TRBV15 to TRBJ2-7; no clear D gene. In germline, CDR1 is LNHNV, CDR2 YYDKDF (reference sequence). V gave up 2 bases and J gave up 0 bases, with 8 bases separating them. This CDR3 has 14 residues. The CDR3 reads CATSRSSSSYEQYF. The CDR3 bases are TGTGCCACCAGCAGATCCTCCTCCTCCTACGAGCAGTACTTC.

The V gene is TRBV30, the J gene TRBJ2-1, with D maybe TRBD2 (6 bases). CDR1 and CDR2 (germline): GTSNPN, SVGIG (reference sequence). The CDR3 contains 13 residues. V dropped 2 bases and J dropped 6 bases, with 11 bases sitting between them. The CDR3 is CAWSKASVNEQFF. For the CDR3, the DNA is TGTGCCTGGAGTAAAGCTAGCGTCAATGAGCAGTTCTTC.

In DNA, the CDR3 is TGTGCCAGCAGTTACCCGAAGACAGGGGGCCGGACGAGGAAAGAGACCCAGTACTTC. As protein: CASSYPKTGGRTRKETQYF. V and J are TRBV6-2 or TRBV6-3 and TRBJ2-5, with 10 nucleotides matching TRBD1. This CDR3 contains 19 residues. After removal of 2 bases from V and 3 bases from J, the junction contained 15 bases not matched to a gene. CDR1 and CDR2 (germline): MNHEY, SVGEGT.

V gene TRBV29-1 combines with J gene TRBJ1-1; D unclear. V was trimmed by 4 bases and J by 7 bases, leaving 10 bases between them. The CDR3 covers 11 residues. Germline-derived CDR1 and CDR2 are SQVTM and ANQGSEA. CDR3 in amino acids: CSVASLLEAFF. As DNA, the CDR3 is TGCAGCGTTGCATCCCTACTTGAAGCTTTCTTT.

The chain links TRBV28 to TRBJ2-7; D is ambiguous. The V gene's germline CDR1 is MDHEN and CDR2 SYDVKM. There are 15 residues in the CDR3. Trimming left V 5 bases short and J 3 bases short, with 17 bases between. DNA of the CDR3: TGTGCCAGCAGTCCCCCCCGCAGCGACCTCTACGAGCAGTACTTC. The encoded protein is CASSPPRSDLYEQYF.

The chain carries TRBV6-5 and TRBJ1-4; D gene uncertain. With 2 bases removed from V and 10 bases from J, the gap between germline ends came to 8 bases. This CDR3 has 12 residues. Germline assignment: CDR1 MNHEY and CDR2 SVGAGI. Here the CDR3 DNA reads TGTGCCAGCAGTTACGGAGAAGGAAAACTGTTTTTT. Its protein is CASSYGEGKLFF.

In this sample, this clone turned up a few times. The V gene is TRBV29-1, the J gene TRBJ2-3; possible D gene TRBD1, 6 bases. CDR1 is SQVTM, CDR2 ANQGSEA, per germline. The CDR3 is 14 residues long. With 4 bases removed from V and 3 bases from J, the gap between germline ends came to 14 bases. DNA of the CDR3: TGCAGCGTTGCTACAGGGCCTATTACAGATACGCAGTATTTT. Amino acids: CSVATGPITDTQYF.

The V gene is TRBV28, the J gene TRBJ1-2; D gene ambiguous. V lost 11 bases, J lost 1 base, and 17 bases lay in between. CDR3 length: 14 amino acids. The germline CDR1 and CDR2 sequences are MDHEN and SYDVKM. As DNA, the CDR3 is TGTGCCGGCCGGGGTGGGGTTGGTAACTATGGCTACACCTTC. It translates to CAGRGGVGNYGYTF.

The genes are TRBV4-2 and TRBJ2-2; 7 bases match TRBD2. This CDR3 comprises 15 residues. J was trimmed by 0 bases and V by 4 bases; bases with no gene match: 2. CDR1 LGHNA and CDR2 YNFKEQ come from the germline V gene. The CDR3 DNA sequence: TGTGCCAGCAGCCGCCTAGCGGCGAACACCGGGGAGCTGTTTTTT. Amino acid sequence: CASSRLAANTGELFF.

The rearrangement uses TRBV4-1 and TRBJ1-5; a possible D gene is TRBD1 (5 bases). V was trimmed by 0 bases and J by 8 bases, leaving 14 bases between them. Germline V CDR1 and CDR2: MGHRA, YSYEKL. This CDR3 spans 15 amino acids. For the CDR3, the DNA is TGCGCCAGCAGCCAAGATATAAGGGGAGGTGAGCCCCAGCATTTT. Translating gives CASSQDIRGGEPQHF.

This rearrangement joins TRBV19 to TRBJ1-4; 8 nucleotides agree with TRBD1. This CDR3 is built from 16 residues. Germline V CDR1 and CDR2: LNHDA, SQIVND (reference sequence). V trimming: 8 bases; J trimming: 2 bases; junction bases outside the gene matches: 10. CDR3 sequence reads: CASRSGGRGTNEKLFF. The CDR3 nucleotides are TGTGCCAGTCGTTCAGGGGGCCGAGGGACTAATGAAAAACTGTTTTTT.

The V call is TRBV12-3 or TRBV12-4, the J call TRBJ1-2; D is perhaps TRBD1 (5 bases). The CDR3 totals 11 residues. V was cut by 4 bases and J by 7 bases, with 7 bases left in between. For the CDR3, the DNA is TGTGCCAGCAGTTGGAGGGGTGGCTACACCTTC. This sequence encodes CASSWRGGYTF.

V gene TRBV6-5 combines with J gene TRBJ2-5; 7 bases line up with TRBD1. This CDR3 has 14 amino acids. The junction had 9 bases not matched to a gene; V was cut back by 6 bases and J by 5 bases. CDR1 is MNHEY, CDR2 SVGAGI, per germline. In DNA form, the CDR3 reads TGTGCCAGCAGAAACGAGGGGGCGCGGGAGACCCAGTACTTC. It translates to CASRNEGARETQYF.

The chain links TRBV7-9 to TRBJ1-2, with 10 bases that match TRBD1. The ends lost 5 bases at V and 5 bases at J; junction bases unmatched: 5. This CDR3 contains 14 residues. CDR1 and CDR2 (germline): SEHNR, FQNEAQ (reference sequence). The CDR3 bases are TGTGCCAGCAGCCGGGACAGGGGACGGTATGGCTACACCTTC. It translates to CASSRDRGRYGYTF. The full variable domain, completed using reference TRBV7-9 and TRBJ1-2, is DTGVSQNPRHKITKRGQNVTFRCDPISEHNRLYWYRQTLGQGPEFLTYFQNEAQLEKSRLLSDRFSAERPKGSFSTLEIQRTEQGDSAMYLCASSRDRGRYGYTFGSGTRLTVV.

The V and J genes are TRBV28 and TRBJ2-7; 7 bases line up with TRBD1. Trimming cost V 2 bases and J 3 bases; bases outside gene matches: 7. This CDR3 contains 15 residues. Germline CDR1 MDHEN, CDR2 SYDVKM. DNA for the CDR3: TGTGCCAGCAGTTTAGCCGGGACAGATTTCTACGAGCAGTACTTC. It translates to CASSLAGTDFYEQYF.

V gene TRBV6-5 combines with J gene TRBJ1-2; the D gene is possibly TRBD1 (5 bases). Trimming removed 11 bases at V and 13 bases at J, with 23 bases between. CDR3 length: 12 residues. CDR1 is MNHEY, CDR2 SVGAGI, per germline. Here the CDR3 reads CAASEGRKGCTF. CDR3 sequence (DNA): TGTGCCGCCTCCGAAGGCCGAAAGGGGTGCACCTTC.

The V and J genes are TRBV6-5 and TRBJ2-1, with 12 bases identical to TRBD2. Germline CDR1 MNHEY, CDR2 SVGAGI. Germline trimming cut 6 bases from V and 4 bases from J; bases unmatched to any gene: 4. The CDR3 is 15 amino acids. CDR3 nucleotide sequence: TGTGCCAGCAGAAGAGGGACTAGCGGGTACAATGAGCAGTTCTTC. Protein product: CASRRGTSGYNEQFF.

The V call is TRBV29-1, the J call TRBJ2-1; 7 positions match TRBD2. The CDR3 is 16 residues long. From germline, CDR1 is SQVTM and CDR2 ANQGSEA. J gave up 7 bases and V 5 bases, and 17 bases lay outside the gene matches. CDR3 DNA: TGCAGCGTTCTACCCCCGGGGTGGGAGGGCCGAAATGAGCAGTTCTTC. This codes for CSVLPPGWEGRNEQFF.

About this clone: An end of the junction differs from the germline gene, which may be a read error. The chain combines TRBV19 with TRBJ1-2; the D gene is possibly TRBD1 (5 bases). The CDR3 loop spans 13 amino acids. The germline V gene has CDR1 LNHDA and CDR2 SQIVND (reference sequence). CDR3 nucleotides: TGTGCCAGTAGTATCCAGGGTTCGGGAGGCTACGCCTTC. It encodes CASSIQGSGGYAF.

The V call is TRBV19, the J call TRBJ2-1, with D perhaps TRBD2 (5 bases). Looked up from germline, CDR1 is LNHDA and CDR2 is SQIVND (reference sequence). The CDR3 contains 14 residues. Trimming pared 0 bases from V and 6 bases from J, leaving 9 bases between. The CDR3 DNA follows: TGTGCCAGTAGTATAGATCGCGGGCCCAATGAGCAGTTCTTC. It encodes CASSIDRGPNEQFF.

V usage is TRBV28 and J usage is TRBJ1-1, with D possibly matching TRBD1 (5 bases). Germline V gene lookup returns CDR1 MDHEN and CDR2 SYDVKM. The CDR3 has 13 residues. V lost 7 bases and J 2 bases, leaving 11 bases between the germline ends. CDR3 sequence (DNA): TGTGCCAGCAAGGAGGGGCTTAACACTGAAGCTTTCTTT. Protein: CASKEGLNTEAFF.

The gene calls are TRBV5-1 and TRBJ1-2; 7 bases are shared with TRBD1. The CDR3 contains 14 residues. The germline V gene encodes CDR1 SGHRS and CDR2 YFSETQ. V lost 0 bases and J lost 2; bases outside the gene matches: 1. CDR3 sequence reads: CASSLETGNYGYTF. As DNA, the CDR3 is TGCGCCAGCAGCTTGGAGACAGGGAACTATGGCTACACCTTC.

The rearrangement links TRBV27 to TRBJ1-1; D gene unclear. Germline lookup yields CDR1 MNHEY and CDR2 SMNVEV (reference sequence). This CDR3 spans 12 amino acids. With 4 bases removed from V and 7 bases from J, the gap between germline ends came to 10 bases. CDR3 amino acids: CASSSSAGEAFF. The CDR3 DNA is TGTGCCAGCAGTTCCTCGGCGGGTGAAGCTTTCTTT.